The present entry profiles one T cell receptor beta chain with its context. This specimen includes other DNA sequences encoding the same CDR3. This sample is part of a study of T cell responses to AZD1222 COVID-19 vaccine. Here immunoSEQ multiplex PCR was the method, and the copy in TCRdb shows in-frame clones only, minus some. Found here are 55,000 to 85,000 clones, around 84% of them singletons; the top ten hold roughly 9.8%. The sequence was obtained from an adult in good health. The material sequenced was peripheral blood, taken on day 0 of AZD1222 vaccination.

The CDR3: CASSLPGETQYF. The CDR3 DNA reads as TGTGCCAGTAGTCTCCCGGGGGAGACCCAGTACTTC. The rearrangement uses TRBV19 and TRBJ2-5, with D tentatively TRBD2 (5 bases). V was shortened by 5 bases and J by 5 bases, with 9 bases between the two germline ends. Germline V CDR1 and CDR2: LNHDA, SQIVND (reference sequence). The CDR3 totals 12 residues.